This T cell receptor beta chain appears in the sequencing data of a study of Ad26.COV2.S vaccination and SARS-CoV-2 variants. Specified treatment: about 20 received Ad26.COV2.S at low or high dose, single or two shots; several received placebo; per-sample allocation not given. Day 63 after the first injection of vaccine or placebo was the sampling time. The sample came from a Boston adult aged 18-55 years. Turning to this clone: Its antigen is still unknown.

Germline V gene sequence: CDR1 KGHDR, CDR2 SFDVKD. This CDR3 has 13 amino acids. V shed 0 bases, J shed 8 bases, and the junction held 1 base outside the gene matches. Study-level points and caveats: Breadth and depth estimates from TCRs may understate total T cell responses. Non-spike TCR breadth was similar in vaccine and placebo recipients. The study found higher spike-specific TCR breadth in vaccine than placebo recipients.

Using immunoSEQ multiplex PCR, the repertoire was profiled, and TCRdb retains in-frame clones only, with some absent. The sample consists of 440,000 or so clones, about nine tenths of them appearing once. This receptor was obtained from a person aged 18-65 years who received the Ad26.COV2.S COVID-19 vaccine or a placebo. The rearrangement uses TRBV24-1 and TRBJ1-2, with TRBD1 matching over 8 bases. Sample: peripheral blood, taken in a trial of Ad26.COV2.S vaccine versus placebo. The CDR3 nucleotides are TGTGCCACCAGTGATTTGGACAGGGGCGGCTACACCTTC. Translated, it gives CATSDLDRGGYTF.